The next 21 T cell receptor beta chains were all read from a single sample in a study of shared clonotypes between healthy human individuals. Using immunoSEQ multiplex PCR, the repertoire was profiled, and TCRdb retains in-frame clones only, with some absent. Among hundreds of thousands of clones, around 77% were seen once, and the ten largest hold 9.5% to 15%. Sequencing input: PBMCs. The receptors were gathered from a woman between 35 and 50 years old in good health. Some clones in this sample may be carry-over from other donors' samples.

The J gene is TRBJ2-6, the V gene TRBV9; D might be TRBD1 or TRBD2, each matching 5 bases. The CDR3 length is 18 residues. Between the trimmed V and J ends, which lost 4 bases and 2 bases, there was a span of 19 bases. Germline CDR1 is SGDLS and CDR2 is YYNGEE. CDR3 nucleotides: TGTGCCAGCAGCCCCGGTGCAGGGACCGGAGCTGGGGCCAACGTCCTGACTTTC. It encodes CASSPGAGTGAGANVLTF.

The chain employs TRBV7-9 and TRBJ2-5; 9 bases align to TRBD2. CDR1 SEHNR and CDR2 FQNEAQ come from the germline V gene (reference sequence). The CDR3 is made up of 14 amino acids. The V segment lost 5 bases and the J segment 6 bases; nucleotides outside the gene matches: 7. Here the CDR3 DNA reads TGTGCCAGCAGCCCCCCGAGCGGGAGGCAGACCCAGTACTTC. It specifies CASSPPSGRQTQYF.

The J gene is TRBJ2-1, the V gene TRBV13, with D tentatively TRBD2 (5 bases). Trimming cost V 8 bases and J 7 bases, with 18 bases left between them. Germline assignment: CDR1 PRHDT and CDR2 FYEKMQ (reference sequence). There are 14 residues in the CDR3. The CDR3 nucleotides are TGTGCCAGCGACGCAGAGGGCCGTCTGAATGAGCAGTTCTTC. Amino acids: CASDAEGRLNEQFF. Together with reference TRBV13 and TRBJ2-1, the CDR3 gives the full variable domain: AAGVIQSPRHLIKEKRETATLKCYPIPRHDTVYWYQQGPGQDPQFLISFYEKMQSDKGSIPDRFSAQQFSDYHSELNMSSLELGDSALYFCASDAEGRLNEQFFGPGTRLTVL.

This clone was seen only once. This rearrangement joins TRBV5-1 to TRBJ2-1, with D possibly being TRBD2 (6 bases). The V end was cut by 0 bases, the J end by 4 bases, with 11 bases between. The CDR3 length is 15 residues. Germline CDR1 and CDR2: SGHRS and YFSETQ. The chain's CDR3 is CASSLGGTSYNEQFF. The CDR3 coding sequence is TGCGCCAGCAGCTTGGGCGGGACGTCATACAATGAGCAGTTCTTC. Supplemented by reference TRBV5-1 and TRBJ2-1, the full variable domain reads KAGVTQTPRYLIKTRGQQVTLSCSPISGHRSVSWYQQTPGQGLQFLFEYFSETQRNKGNFPGRFSGRQFSNSRSEMNVSTLELGDSALYLCASSLGGTSYNEQFFGPGTRLTVL.

V is TRBV5-1 and J is TRBJ1-4; D unclear. Between the trimmed V and J ends, which lost 7 bases and 0 bases, there was a span of 13 bases. The CDR3 runs 15 residues. Germline assignment: CDR1 SGHRS and CDR2 YFSETQ. CDR3 amino acids: CASAEGTATNEKLFF. In DNA, the CDR3 is TGCGCCAGCGCTGAGGGCACCGCAACTAATGAAAAACTGTTTTTT.

Comment on this clone: The same CDR3 can be traced to other DNA sequences in this sample. The V and J genes are TRBV5-4 and TRBJ2-5; no firm D call. The CDR3 covers 13 residues. In germline, CDR1 is SGHNT, CDR2 YYREEE (reference sequence). Trimming removed 0 bases from V and 5 bases from J, with 8 bases in between. This chain's CDR3 is CASSLGGEETQYF. CDR3 coding DNA: TGTGCCAGCAGCTTGGGAGGAGAGGAGACCCAGTACTTC. The variable domain in full, with the rest retrieved from reference TRBV5-4 and TRBJ2-5, is ETGVTQSPTHLIKTRGQQVTLRCSSQSGHNTVSWYQQALGQGPQFIFQYYREEENGRGNFPPRFSGLQFPNYSSELNVNALELDDSALYLCASSLGGEETQYFGPGTRLLVL.

The table lists this clone with a count of one. The gene calls are TRBV27 and TRBJ1-3; TRBD1 is a possible D gene (6 bases). The CDR3 consists of 16 residues. V lost 4 bases, J lost 3 bases, and 16 bases lay in between. Germline CDR1 MNHEY, CDR2 SMNVEV (reference sequence). The CDR3 coding sequence is TGTGCCAGCAGTTCGGGGGGCGCGCCACTTGGAAACACCATATATTTT. Protein: CASSSGGAPLGNTIYF.

Note on this clone: A read error is possible here, since a much larger clone lies one base away. Other DNA sequences in this specimen translate into the identical CDR3. V gene TRBV14 combines with J gene TRBJ1-5; the D is unclear. This CDR3 has 12 residues. Trimming stripped 4 bases from V and 4 bases from J, with 5 bases between. Germline loops: CDR1 SGHDN, CDR2 FVKESK. In nucleotides, the CDR3 is TGTGCCAGCAGCCTCGGTAATCAGCCCCAGCATTTT. It codes for CASSLGNQPQHF.

This clone is a singleton in its sample. The chain uses TRBV7-3 and TRBJ2-2; 9 bases match TRBD2. The V gene's germline CDR1 is SGHTA and CDR2 FQGTGA. The length of the CDR3 is 15 residues. V lost 4 bases and J lost 4; bases outside the gene matches: 4. The CDR3 sequence is CASSSGTSSTGELFF. DNA of the CDR3: TGTGCCAGCAGCTCCGGGACTAGCTCCACCGGGGAGCTGTTTTTT.

J is TRBJ2-2 and V is TRBV18; 9 bases fit TRBD2. The V segment lost 3 bases and the J segment 3 bases; nucleotides outside the gene matches: 8. CDR3 length: 17 residues. Per the germline V gene, CDR1 is KGHSH and CDR2 is LQKENI. The CDR3 DNA is TGTGCCAGCTCACCCGCTAGCGGGACTTCCGACACCGGGGAGCTGTTTTTT. It encodes CASSPASGTSDTGELFF.

The chain couples TRBV6-1 to TRBJ1-1; perhaps TRBD1 as D (5 bases). Germline V gene lookup returns CDR1 MNHNS and CDR2 SASEGT. This CDR3 spans 14 amino acids. Trimming cost V 1 base and J 3 bases, with 9 bases left between them. CDR3 DNA: TGTGCCAGCAGTGAAGTAAGAGGGGACACTGAAGCTTTCTTT. Its translation: CASSEVRGDTEAFF.

V is TRBV19 and J is TRBJ1-2, with 7 bases lining up with TRBD1. Losses at the gene ends were 3 bases for V and 8 bases for J; bases not matched to a gene: 6. The CDR3 has 13 residues. CDR1 is LNHDA, CDR2 SQIVND, per germline (reference sequence). The CDR3 DNA reads TGTGCCAGTAGTATCCGACAGGGAGGAGGCTACACCTTC. It specifies CASSIRQGGGYTF.

V is TRBV5-5 and J is TRBJ2-1; 13 nucleotides align to TRBD2. Germline V lookup: CDR1 SGHKS, CDR2 YYEKEE (reference sequence). V was clipped by 3 bases and J by 4 bases; unmatched bases: 1. CDR3 size: 15 residues. CDR3 in amino acids: CASSSLAGGYNEQFF. The CDR3 DNA is TGTGCCAGCAGCTCACTAGCGGGAGGGTACAATGAGCAGTTCTTC.

The chain uses TRBV30 and TRBJ2-7; the D is unclear. V shed 0 bases and J shed 4 bases, with 13 bases lying between them. Germline V lookup: CDR1 GTSNPN, CDR2 SVGIG (reference sequence). The CDR3 is 14 amino acids. This chain's CDR3 is CAWSVLGFTYEQYF. The CDR3 bases are TGTGCCTGGAGTGTACTTGGATTCACGTACGAGCAGTACTTC.

The genes are TRBV5-1 and TRBJ2-3; 11 bases agree with TRBD1. Germline V gives CDR1 SGHRS, CDR2 YFSETQ. The V and J ends lost 3 bases and 5 bases, in that order; junction bases with no gene match: 2. CDR3 length equals 14 residues. The CDR3 is CASSWDRGEDTQYF. CDR3 nucleotide sequence: TGCGCCAGCAGCTGGGACAGGGGGGAAGATACGCAGTATTTT. The complete variable domain, with remaining parts taken from reference TRBV5-1 and TRBJ2-3, reads KAGVTQTPRYLIKTRGQQVTLSCSPISGHRSVSWYQQTPGQGLQFLFEYFSETQRNKGNFPGRFSGRQFSNSRSEMNVSTLELGDSALYLCASSWDRGEDTQYFGPGTRLTVL.

Details on this clone: This likely traces to a read error, being one base from a far larger clone. Within the sample, other DNA sequences also encode this same CDR3. The chain joins TRBV30 to TRBJ2-7, with D perhaps assigned TRBD1 or TRBD2 (5 bases each). This CDR3 comprises 13 residues. The V gene's germline CDR1 is GTSNPN and CDR2 SVGIG (reference sequence). The CDR3 bases are TGCGCCTGGAGTGTACTGGGGGACTACGAGCAGTACTTC. This codes for CAWSVLGDYEQYF.

V gene TRBV7-9 combines with J gene TRBJ2-2; D may be TRBD2 (6 bases). CDR1 and CDR2 (germline): SEHNR, FQNEAQ (reference sequence). CDR3 length equals 15 residues. V was shortened by 1 base and J by 5 bases, with 11 bases between the two germline ends. The CDR3 region is CASSLVSGVTGELFF. The DNA of the CDR3 is TGTGCCAGCAGCTTAGTTTCGGGAGTTACCGGGGAGCTGTTTTTT.

Concerning this clone itself: The sample contains more than one DNA sequence encoding this CDR3. The chain links TRBV29-1 to TRBJ2-5; 10 bases agree with TRBD1. CDR1 and CDR2 from the germline V gene are SQVTM and ANQGSEA. The CDR3 sequence is 13 residues long. The trim removed 4 bases at V and 1 base at J, leaving 0 bases unmatched. This CDR3 reads CSVGTGGQETQYF. CDR3 in DNA: TGCAGCGTTGGGACAGGGGGCCAAGAGACCCAGTACTTC.

This chain links TRBV27 with TRBJ2-2; 15 nucleotides line up with TRBD2. CDR3 length: 18 amino acids. Germline CDR1 MNHEY, CDR2 SMNVEV (reference sequence). With 6 bases clipped from V and 4 bases from J, the junction kept 9 bases outside the gene matches. The CDR3: CASSPGLAGGFGTGELFF. As DNA, the CDR3 is TGTGCCAGCAGCCCGGGACTAGCGGGAGGCTTTGGCACCGGGGAGCTGTTTTTT.

This rearrangement joins TRBV11-2 to TRBJ2-5, with 9 nucleotides matching TRBD1. In germline, CDR1 is SGHAT, CDR2 FQNNGV. CDR3 length equals 19 residues. The V and J ends lost 4 bases and 10 bases, in that order; junction bases with no gene match: 25. In DNA form, the CDR3 reads TGTGCCAGCAGCTACAGGGGGCTGCGGGAGAGGAGACCCGACGGCATCCAGTACTTC. It codes for CASSYRGLRERRPDGIQYF. The whole variable domain, remainder taken from reference TRBV11-2 and TRBJ2-5, is EAGVAQSPRYKIIEKRQSVAFWCNPISGHATLYWYQQILGQGPKLLIQFQNNGVVDDSQLPKDRFSAERLKGVDSTLKIQPAKLEDSAVYLCASSYRGLRERRPDGIQYFGPGTRLLVL.

The chain recombines TRBV19 with TRBJ2-7; TRBD1 agrees at 7 bases. Per germline, CDR1 LNHDA and CDR2 SQIVND (reference sequence). The CDR3 runs to 13 residues. With 9 bases clipped from V and 0 bases from J, the junction kept 5 bases outside the gene matches. Here the CDR3 reads CASQGQTSYEQYF. The CDR3, as DNA: TGTGCCAGCCAGGGACAGACCTCCTACGAGCAGTACTTC.